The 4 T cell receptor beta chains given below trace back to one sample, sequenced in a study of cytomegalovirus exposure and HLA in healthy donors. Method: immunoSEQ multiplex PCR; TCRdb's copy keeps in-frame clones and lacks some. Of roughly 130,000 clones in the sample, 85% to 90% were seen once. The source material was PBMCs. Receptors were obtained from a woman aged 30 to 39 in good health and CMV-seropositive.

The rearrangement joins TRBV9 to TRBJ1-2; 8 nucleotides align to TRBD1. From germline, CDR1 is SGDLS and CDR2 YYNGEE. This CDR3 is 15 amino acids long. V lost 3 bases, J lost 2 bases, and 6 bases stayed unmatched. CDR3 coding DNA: TGTGCCAGCAGCGAATCCGGGACAGGCAACTATGGCTACACCTTC. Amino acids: CASSESGTGNYGYTF. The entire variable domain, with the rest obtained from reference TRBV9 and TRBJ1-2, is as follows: DSGVTQTPKHLITATGQRVTLRCSPRSGDLSVYWYQQSLDQGLQFLIQYYNGEERAKGNILERFSAQQFPDLHSELNLSSLELGDSALYFCASSESGTGNYGYTFGSGTRLTVV.

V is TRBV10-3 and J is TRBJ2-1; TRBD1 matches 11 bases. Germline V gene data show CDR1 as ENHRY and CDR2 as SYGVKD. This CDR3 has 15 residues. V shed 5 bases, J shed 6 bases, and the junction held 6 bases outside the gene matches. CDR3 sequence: CAISPGGQGGNEQFF. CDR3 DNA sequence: TGTGCCATCAGTCCAGGGGGACAGGGGGGCAATGAGCAGTTCTTC.

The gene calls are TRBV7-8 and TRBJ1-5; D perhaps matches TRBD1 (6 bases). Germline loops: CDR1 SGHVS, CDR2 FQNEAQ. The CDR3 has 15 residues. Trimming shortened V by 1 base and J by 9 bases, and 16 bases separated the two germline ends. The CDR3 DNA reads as TGTGCCAGCAGCTTAGACTACAGGGACCTTTCGCCCCAGCATTTT. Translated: CASSLDYRDLSPQHF. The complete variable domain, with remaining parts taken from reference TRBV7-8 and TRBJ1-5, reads GAGVSQSPRYKVAKRGQDVALRCDPISGHVSLFWYQQALGQGPEFLTYFQNEAQLDKSGLPSDRFFAERPEGSVSTLKIQRTQQEDSAVYLCASSLDYRDLSPQHFGDGTRLSIL.

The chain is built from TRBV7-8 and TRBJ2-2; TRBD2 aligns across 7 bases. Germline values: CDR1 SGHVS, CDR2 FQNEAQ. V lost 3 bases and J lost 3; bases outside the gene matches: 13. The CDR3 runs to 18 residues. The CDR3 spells CASSLTHISGRDTGELFF. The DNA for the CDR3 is TGTGCCAGCAGCTTGACCCATATTAGCGGGCGTGACACCGGGGAGCTGTTTTTT.